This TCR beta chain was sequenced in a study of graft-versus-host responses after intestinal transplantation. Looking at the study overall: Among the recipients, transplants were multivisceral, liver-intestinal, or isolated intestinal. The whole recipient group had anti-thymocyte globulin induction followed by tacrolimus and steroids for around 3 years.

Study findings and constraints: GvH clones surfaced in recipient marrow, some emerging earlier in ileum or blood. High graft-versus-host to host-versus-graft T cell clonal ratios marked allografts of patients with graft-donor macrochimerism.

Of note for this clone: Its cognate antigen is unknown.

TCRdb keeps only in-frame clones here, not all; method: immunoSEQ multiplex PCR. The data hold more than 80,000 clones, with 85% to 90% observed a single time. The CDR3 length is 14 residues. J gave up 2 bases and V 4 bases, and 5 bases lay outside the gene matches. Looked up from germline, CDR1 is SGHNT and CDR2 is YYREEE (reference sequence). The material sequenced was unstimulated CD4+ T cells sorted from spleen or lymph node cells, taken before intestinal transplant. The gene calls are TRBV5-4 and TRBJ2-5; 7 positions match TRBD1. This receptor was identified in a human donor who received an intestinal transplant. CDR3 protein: CASSLGTAQETQYF. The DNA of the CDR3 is TGTGCCAGCAGCCTGGGGACAGCTCAAGAGACCCAGTACTTC. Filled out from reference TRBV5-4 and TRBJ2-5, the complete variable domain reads ETGVTQSPTHLIKTRGQQVTLRCSSQSGHNTVSWYQQALGQGPQFIFQYYREEENGRGNFPPRFSGLQFPNYSSELNVNALELDDSALYLCASSLGTAQETQYFGPGTRLLVL.